This TCR beta chain was sequenced for a study of blood T cell repertoires in COVID-19. Germline trimming cut 8 bases from V and 4 bases from J; bases unmatched to any gene: 11. This CDR3 comprises 15 residues. Germline CDR1 and CDR2: LNHDA and SQIVND (reference sequence). Sequencing was performed with immunoSEQ multiplex PCR; in TCRdb, only in-frame clones are kept and a portion is missing. Among roughly 150,000 clones listed, more than 75% were seen once. This sequence was found in a man in his sixties with active or convalescent COVID-19. The chain combines TRBV19 with TRBJ1-1, with 9 bases lining up with TRBD1. The material sequenced was peripheral blood. The CDR3 protein is CASYLGDRVSTEAFF. Written as DNA, the CDR3 is TGTGCCAGTTATCTAGGGGACAGGGTGAGCACTGAAGCTTTCTTT. Combining the CDR3 with reference TRBV19 and TRBJ1-1 gives the whole variable domain DGGITQSPKYLFRKEGQNVTLSCEQNLNHDAMYWYRQDPGQGLRLIYYSQIVNDFQKGDIAEGYSVSREKKESFPLTVTSAQKNPTAFYLCASYLGDRVSTEAFFGQGTRLTVV.